Included here is one T cell receptor (beta chain) sequence, with context. Antigen unknown. With 60 Vbeta and 13 Jbeta primers, the PCR was carried out. How the authors handled the data: Later reanalysis found around 84 million unique TCR beta chains, approximately 11 million of them shared. Clones were sequenced by immunoSEQ multiplex PCR, and TCRdb holds only the in-frame ones, with some missing. The V and J calls and the clone size are those of that table, but D and trimming were determined from the DNA. The sample lists roughly 95,000 clones; roughly four fifths were seen once. This sample is part of a study of cytomegalovirus exposure and HLA in healthy donors. Study-wide points: CMV antigen specificity of a few CMV-associated chains was confirmed in vitro.

Per germline, CDR1 MDHEN and CDR2 SYDVKM. The CDR3 totals 16 residues. V lost 3 bases and J lost 4; bases outside the gene matches: 7. The material sequenced was PBMCs. This receptor was taken from a man aged 25-45 years in good health and CMV-seropositive. This rearrangement joins TRBV28 to TRBJ2-1, with 9 positions matching TRBD2. This chain's CDR3 is CASSFLSSGIYNEQFF. DNA of the CDR3: TGTGCCAGCAGTTTCCTGTCTAGCGGGATTTACAATGAGCAGTTCTTC. The full variable domain, in which reference TRBV28 and TRBJ2-1 provide the parts outside the CDR3, is DVKVTQSSRYLVKRTGEKVFLECVQDMDHENMFWYRQDPGLGLRLIYFSYDVKMKEKGDIPEGYSVSREKKERFSLILESASTNQTSMYLCASSFLSSGIYNEQFFGPGTRLTVL.